The rows below give T cell receptor beta chains drawn from one sample of a study of shared clonotypes between healthy human individuals. The table came from immunoSEQ multiplex PCR; TCRdb's copy has only in-frame clones and leaves some out. The top ten clones hold 0.85% to 1.3% of a sample with roughly 2 million clones, about 95% of them seen once. Sequences were obtained from naive CD8+ T cells sorted from blood. These TCRs come from a man aged 18 to 29 in good health. Both conserved end residues are part of each CDR3. A D gene is named only where the DNA matches it firmly. Clone size is not always given. Where it is, it says once, few, many or a class for expanded clones.

abundance	j_gene	d_gene	v_gene	CDR3nt	CDR3aa
NA	TRBJ2-1	NA	TRBV11-2	TGTGCCAGCAGCCCCGGGCAGGGGGGCTTGGATGAGCAGTTCTTC	CASSPGQGGLDEQFF
NA	TRBJ2-1	TRBD2	TRBV9	TGTGCCAGCAGCTTTACCGGGACTAGCGTTAGTGAGCAGTTCTTC	CASSFTGTSVSEQFF
NA	TRBJ2-5	NA	TRBV18	TGTGCCAGCTCACCTGGACTAACAGAGACCCAGTACTTC	CASSPGLTETQYF
NA	TRBJ2-3	TRBD2	TRBV15	TGTGCCACCAGCACCTGGACTAGCGGGGGGGCTACAGATACGCAGTATTTT	CATSTWTSGGATDTQYF
once	TRBJ1-5	TRBD1	TRBV10-1	TGCGCCAGCAGCGCAGGGGGCGCGAGGGAGAAGGGGTTCGCCCCGCCCCAGCATTTT	CASSAGGAREKGFAPPQHF
NA	TRBJ2-7	TRBD2	TRBV7-9	TGTGCCAGCAGCCCCACCGCGGGGGTAGGCGAGCAGTACTTC	CASSPTAGVGEQYF
NA	TRBJ1-1	NA	TRBV11-2	TGTGCCAGCAGTACCCTTGACGGGAACACTGAAGCTTTCTTT	CASSTLDGNTEAFF
NA	TRBJ2-7	NA	TRBV19	TGTGCCAGTAGTCCCTGGGACTCTCTGACCTACGAGCAGTACTTC	CASSPWDSLTYEQYF
NA	TRBJ1-5	NA	TRBV27	TGTGCCAGCAGTTTATTGGGGGTGGCGGGCAATCAGCCCCAGCATTTT	CASSLLGVAGNQPQHF
NA	TRBJ1-6	NA	TRBV2	TGTGCCAGCGATACAGGAGTGGGGGGAAATTCACCCCTCCACTTT	CASDTGVGGNSPLHF
NA	TRBJ2-1	NA	TRBV27	TGTGCCAGCAGTTTATCGAGGGCAGGGGTCAATGAGCAGTTCTTC	CASSLSRAGVNEQFF
once	TRBJ2-3	NA	TRBV4-1	TGCGCCAGCAGCCAAGAAAATACTGGGGGCCCCACAGATACGCAGTATTTT	CASSQENTGGPTDTQYF
once	TRBJ2-7	TRBD1	TRBV18	TGTGCCAGCTCACCAGCGGACAGGACCTACGAGCAGTACTTC	CASSPADRTYEQYF
NA	TRBJ2-3	NA	TRBV20-1	TGCAGTGGTCCCGATACGCAGTATTTT	CSGPDTQYF
NA	TRBJ2-7	TRBD2	TRBV7-2	TGTGCCAGCAGCCCCACAGTGGGAGCGGGAGACATCCACGAGCAGTACTTC	CASSPTVGAGDIHEQYF
NA	TRBJ2-7	TRBD2	TRBV14	TGTGCCAGCAGCCTTAACAGCGGGGACGAGCAGTACTTC	CASSLNSGDEQYF
NA	TRBJ2-3	TRBD2	TRBV7-2	TGTGCCAGCAGCCCAACTCTAGCGGGGACTAGCACAGATACGCAGTATTTT	CASSPTLAGTSTDTQYF